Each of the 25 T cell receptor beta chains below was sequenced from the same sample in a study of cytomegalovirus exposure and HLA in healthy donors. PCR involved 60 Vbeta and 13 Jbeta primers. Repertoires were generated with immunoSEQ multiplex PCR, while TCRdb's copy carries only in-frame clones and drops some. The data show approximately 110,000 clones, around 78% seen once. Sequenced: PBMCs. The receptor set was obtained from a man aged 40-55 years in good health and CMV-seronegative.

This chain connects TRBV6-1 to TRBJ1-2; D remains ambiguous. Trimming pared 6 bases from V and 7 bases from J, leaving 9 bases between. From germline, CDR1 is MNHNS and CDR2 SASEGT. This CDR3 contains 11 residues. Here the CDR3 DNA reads TGTGCCAGCAGCCTTCTTTTTGGCTACACCTTC. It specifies CASSLLFGYTF.

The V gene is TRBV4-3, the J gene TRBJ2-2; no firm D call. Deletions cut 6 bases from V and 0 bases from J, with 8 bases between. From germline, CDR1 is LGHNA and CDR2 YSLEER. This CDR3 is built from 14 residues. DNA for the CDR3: TGCGCCAGCAGAGTGCGGACGAACACCGGGGAGCTGTTTTTT. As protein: CASRVRTNTGELFF.

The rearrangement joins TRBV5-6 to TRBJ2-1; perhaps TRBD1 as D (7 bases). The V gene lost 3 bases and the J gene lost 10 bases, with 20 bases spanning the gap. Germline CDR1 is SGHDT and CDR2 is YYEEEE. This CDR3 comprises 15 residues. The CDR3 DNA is TGTGCCAGCAGCTGGAGGGACAGAACTAAATACGAGCAGTTCTTC. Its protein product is CASSWRDRTKYEQFF.

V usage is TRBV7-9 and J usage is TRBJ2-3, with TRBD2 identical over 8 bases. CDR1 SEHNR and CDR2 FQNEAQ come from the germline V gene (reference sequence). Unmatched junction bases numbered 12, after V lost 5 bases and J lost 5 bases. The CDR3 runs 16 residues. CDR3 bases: TGTGCCAGCAGCCAAACCGCCGGGGGGGGCGTAGATACGCAGTATTTT. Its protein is CASSQTAGGGVDTQYF.

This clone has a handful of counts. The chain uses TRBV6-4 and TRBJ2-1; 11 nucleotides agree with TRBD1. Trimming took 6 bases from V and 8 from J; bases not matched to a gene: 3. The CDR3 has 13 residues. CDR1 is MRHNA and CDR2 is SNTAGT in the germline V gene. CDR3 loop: CASSRDRGDEQFF. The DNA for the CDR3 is TGTGCCAGCAGCCGGGACAGGGGGGATGAGCAGTTCTTC.

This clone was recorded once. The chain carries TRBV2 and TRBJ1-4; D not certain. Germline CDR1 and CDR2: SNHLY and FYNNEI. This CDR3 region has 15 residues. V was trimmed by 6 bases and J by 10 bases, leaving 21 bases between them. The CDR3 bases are TGTGCCAGCAGCGCAACTAACCCACTCGGAGGAAAACTGTTTTTT. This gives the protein CASSATNPLGGKLFF.

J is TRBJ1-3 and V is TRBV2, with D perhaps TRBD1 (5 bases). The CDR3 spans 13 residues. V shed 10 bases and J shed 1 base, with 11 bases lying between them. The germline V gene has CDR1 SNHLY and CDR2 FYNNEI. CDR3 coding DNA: TGTGCCATCCTCAGGGTTTCTGGAAACACCATATATTTT. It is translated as CAILRVSGNTIYF.

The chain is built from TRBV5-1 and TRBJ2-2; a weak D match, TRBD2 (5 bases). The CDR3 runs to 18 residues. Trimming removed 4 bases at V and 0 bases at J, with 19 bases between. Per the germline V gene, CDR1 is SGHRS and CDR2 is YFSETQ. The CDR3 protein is CASSPQAGGYSNTGELFF. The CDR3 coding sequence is TGCGCCAGCAGCCCCCAAGCTGGCGGGTACTCGAACACCGGGGAGCTGTTTTTT.

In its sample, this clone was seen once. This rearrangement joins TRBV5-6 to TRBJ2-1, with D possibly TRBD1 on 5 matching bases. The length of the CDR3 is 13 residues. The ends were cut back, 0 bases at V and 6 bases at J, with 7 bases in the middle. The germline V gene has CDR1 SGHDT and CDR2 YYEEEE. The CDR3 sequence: CASSLVRGNEQFF. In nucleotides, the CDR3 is TGTGCCAGCAGCTTGGTTAGGGGCAATGAGCAGTTCTTC.

CDR3 amino acids: CASSPMAAQYF. As DNA, the CDR3 is TGTGCCAGCTCCCCTATGGCGGCCCAGTACTTC. V is TRBV18 and J is TRBJ2-5, with D unclear. This CDR3 is 11 amino acids long. Germline V gene data show CDR1 as KGHSH and CDR2 as LQKENI. Trimming took 6 bases from V and 9 from J, leaving 11 bases between them.

The CDR3 sequence is CASSSFRQGDFYGYTF. The CDR3 DNA follows: TGTGCCAGCAGCTCCTTTCGACAGGGTGATTTCTATGGCTACACCTTC. The genes are TRBV7-9 and TRBJ1-2; 7 nucleotides line up with TRBD1. V was clipped by 4 bases and J by 4 bases; unmatched bases: 12. This CDR3 has 16 residues. Germline V gene sequence: CDR1 SEHNR, CDR2 FQNEAQ (reference sequence).

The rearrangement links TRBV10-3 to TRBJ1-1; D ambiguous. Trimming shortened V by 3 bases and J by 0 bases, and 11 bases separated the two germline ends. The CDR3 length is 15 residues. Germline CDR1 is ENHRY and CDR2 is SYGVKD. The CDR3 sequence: CAISDQDWLNTEAFF. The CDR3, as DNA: TGTGCCATCAGTGATCAGGACTGGTTGAACACTGAAGCTTTCTTT.

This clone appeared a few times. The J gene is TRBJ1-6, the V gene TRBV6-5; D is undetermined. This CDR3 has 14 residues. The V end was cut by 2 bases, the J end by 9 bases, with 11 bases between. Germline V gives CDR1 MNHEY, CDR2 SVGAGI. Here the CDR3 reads CASSYGQDFSPLHF. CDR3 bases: TGTGCCAGCAGTTACGGGCAGGACTTTTCACCCCTCCACTTT.

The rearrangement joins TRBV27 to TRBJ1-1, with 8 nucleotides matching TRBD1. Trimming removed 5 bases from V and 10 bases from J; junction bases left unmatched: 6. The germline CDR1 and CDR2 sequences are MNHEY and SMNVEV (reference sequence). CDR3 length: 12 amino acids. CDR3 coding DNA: TGTGCCAGCAGTCGCCCAGGACAGGGAGCTTTCTTT. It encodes CASSRPGQGAFF.

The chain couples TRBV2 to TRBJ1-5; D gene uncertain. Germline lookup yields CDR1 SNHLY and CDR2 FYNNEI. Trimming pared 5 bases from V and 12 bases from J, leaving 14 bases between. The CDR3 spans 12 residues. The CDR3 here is CASSPQFGLQHF. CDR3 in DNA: TGTGCCAGCAGTCCCCAATTTGGACTCCAGCATTTT.

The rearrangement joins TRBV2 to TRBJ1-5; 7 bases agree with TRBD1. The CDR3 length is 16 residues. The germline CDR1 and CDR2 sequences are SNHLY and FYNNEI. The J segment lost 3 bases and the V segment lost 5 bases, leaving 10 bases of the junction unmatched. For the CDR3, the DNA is TGTGCCAGCAGTAAAAACCCGGGACAGAACAATCAGCCCCAGCATTTT. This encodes CASSKNPGQNNQPQHF.

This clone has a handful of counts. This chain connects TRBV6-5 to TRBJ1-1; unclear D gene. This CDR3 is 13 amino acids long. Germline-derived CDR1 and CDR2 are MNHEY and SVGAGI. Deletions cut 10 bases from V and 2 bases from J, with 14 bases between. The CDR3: CATYTTVNTEAFF. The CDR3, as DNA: TGTGCCACTTATACCACGGTAAACACTGAAGCTTTCTTT.

The CDR3 DNA sequence: TGTGCCAGTAGTATTCGGGCAGGGGCTAACTATGGCTACACCTTC. This gives the protein CASSIRAGANYGYTF. J is TRBJ1-2 and V is TRBV19, with TRBD1 as a possible D gene (6 bases). V was trimmed by 3 bases and J by 0 bases, leaving 11 bases between them. Germline V CDR1 and CDR2: LNHDA, SQIVND (reference sequence). This CDR3 region has 15 residues.

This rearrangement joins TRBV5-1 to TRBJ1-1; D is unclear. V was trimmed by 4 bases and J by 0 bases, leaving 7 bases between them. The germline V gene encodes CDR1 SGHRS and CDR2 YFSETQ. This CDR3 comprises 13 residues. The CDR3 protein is CASSELLNTEAFF. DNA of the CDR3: TGCGCCAGCAGCGAACTTCTGAACACTGAAGCTTTCTTT.

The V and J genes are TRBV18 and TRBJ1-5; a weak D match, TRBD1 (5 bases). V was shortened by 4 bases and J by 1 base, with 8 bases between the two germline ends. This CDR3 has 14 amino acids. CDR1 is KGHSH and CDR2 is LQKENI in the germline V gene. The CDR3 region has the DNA TGTGCCAGCTCACTTGGACACAGCAATCAGCCCCAGCATTTT. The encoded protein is CASSLGHSNQPQHF.

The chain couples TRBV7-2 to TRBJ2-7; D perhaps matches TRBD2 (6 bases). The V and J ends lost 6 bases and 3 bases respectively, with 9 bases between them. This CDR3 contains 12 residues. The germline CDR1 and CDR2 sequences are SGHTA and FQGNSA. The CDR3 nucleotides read TGTGCCAGCAGTGGGACTGGCTACGAGCAGTACTTC. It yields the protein CASSGTGYEQYF.

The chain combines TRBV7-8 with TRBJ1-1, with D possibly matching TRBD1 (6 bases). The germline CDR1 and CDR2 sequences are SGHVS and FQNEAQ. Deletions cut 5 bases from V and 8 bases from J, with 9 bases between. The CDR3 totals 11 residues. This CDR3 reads CASSEGTEAFF. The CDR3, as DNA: TGTGCCAGCAGCGAAGGGACAGAAGCTTTCTTT.

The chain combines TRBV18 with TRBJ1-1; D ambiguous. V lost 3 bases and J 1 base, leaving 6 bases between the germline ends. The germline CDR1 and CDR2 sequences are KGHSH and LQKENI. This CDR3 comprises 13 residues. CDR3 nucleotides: TGTGCCAGCTCACCGAGGAAGAACACTGAAGCTTTCTTT. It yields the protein CASSPRKNTEAFF.

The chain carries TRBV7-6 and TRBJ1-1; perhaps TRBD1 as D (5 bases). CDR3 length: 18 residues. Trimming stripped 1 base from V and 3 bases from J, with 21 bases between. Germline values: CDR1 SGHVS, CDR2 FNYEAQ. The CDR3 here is CASSLEPNYRSRYTEAFF. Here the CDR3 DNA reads TGTGCCAGCAGCTTAGAGCCGAATTACAGGAGTAGGTACACTGAAGCTTTCTTT. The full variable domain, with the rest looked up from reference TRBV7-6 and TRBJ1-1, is GAGVSQSPRYKVTKRGQDVALRCDPISGHVSLYWYRQALGQGPEFLTYFNYEAQQDKSGLPNDRFSAERPEGSISTLTIQRTEQRDSAMYRCASSLEPNYRSRYTEAFFGQGTRLTVV.

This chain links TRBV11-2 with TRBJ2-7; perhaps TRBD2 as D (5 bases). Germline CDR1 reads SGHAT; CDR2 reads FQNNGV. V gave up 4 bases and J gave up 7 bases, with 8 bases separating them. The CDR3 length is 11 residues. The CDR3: CASSSPGEQYF. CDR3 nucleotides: TGTGCCAGCAGCTCCCCGGGGGAGCAGTACTTC.